A selection of T cell receptor beta chains follows, all from one sample in a study of cytomegalovirus exposure and HLA in healthy donors. Sequencing used immunoSEQ multiplex PCR; TCRdb keeps in-frame clones, though not all of them. The sample contains roughly 190,000 clones, around 79% of which appear only once. Sample: PBMCs. The receptors stem from a woman in her late teens or twenties in good health and CMV-seronegative. CDR3s include the opening cysteine and the closing phenylalanine or tryptophan. A D gene is named only where the DNA matches it firmly. Expanded clones get a size class; other rows say once, few or many, or leave the size out.

J,size,V,D,DNA,CDR3
TRBJ2-7,-,TRBV10-1,TRBD1,TGCGCCAGCAGTGAAGGAGGTACAGGGGGCGAGTACGAGCAGTACTTC,CASSEGGTGGEYEQYF
TRBJ1-1,-,TRBV18,-,TGTGCCAGCTCACGGGAGGAGAACACTGAAGCTTTCTTT,CASSREENTEAFF
TRBJ1-5,-,TRBV2,-,TGTGCCAGCAGTGAAATCAGGGGTTCGGGACAGCCCCAGCATTTT,CASSEIRGSGQPQHF
TRBJ1-1,once,TRBV14,-,TGTGCCAGCAGCCAGGTTAGAGACACTGAAGCTTTCTTT,CASSQVRDTEAFF
TRBJ2-1,-,TRBV28,-,TGTGCCAGCAGTTTCGACTCGAGCTCCTACAATGAGCAGTTCTTC,CASSFDSSSYNEQFF
TRBJ2-3,-,TRBV7-9,TRBD2,TGTGCCAGCAGCAACCGATTACTAGCGACCTACACAGATACGCAGTATTTT,CASSNRLLATYTDTQYF
TRBJ1-2,-,TRBV9,-,TGTGCCAGCAGCGTAGATCTCGGTCTTTATGGCTACACCTTC,CASSVDLGLYGYTF
TRBJ1-3,-,TRBV28,-,TGTGCCAGCAGTAACTACATGATAAACATACTCTCTGGAAACACCATATATTTT,CASSNYMINILSGNTIYF
TRBJ2-6,-,TRBV18,TRBD1,TGTGCCAGCTCACCATATGACAGGGCTAGCTCTGGGGCCAACGTCCTGACTTTC,CASSPYDRASSGANVLTF
TRBJ2-1,-,TRBV7-2,-,TGTGCCAGCAGCTCAGAAACGTATGAGCAGTTCTTC,CASSSETYEQFF
TRBJ1-3,-,TRBV28,-,TGTGCCAGCAGTTCACAGGGAGACGAGGGAAACACCATATATTTT,CASSSQGDEGNTIYF
TRBJ1-6,-,TRBV15,-,TGTGCCACCAGCCCAGGGCCCATGGGAAATTCACCCCTCCACTTT,CATSPGPMGNSPLHF
TRBJ2-3,-,TRBV5-1,TRBD1,TGCGCCAGCACTGGGGACAGAGTCACAGATACGCAGTATTTT,CASTGDRVTDTQYF
TRBJ2-7,-,TRBV5-5,-,TGTGCCAGCAGCTCCCGGGGGTCCCCCTACGAGCAGTACTTC,CASSSRGSPYEQYF
TRBJ2-6,-,TRBV5-1,TRBD2,TGCGCCAGCAGCTTGTTAGGACTAGCGGGACTCTCTGGGGCCAACGTCCTGACTTTC,CASSLLGLAGLSGANVLTF
TRBJ1-3,-,TRBV19,-,TGTGCCAGCAGACTATCACGGCATATTGGAAACACCATATATTTT,CASRLSRHIGNTIYF
TRBJ1-1,-,TRBV7-9,-,TGTGCCAGCAGCTCGACAGTGAACACTGAAGCTTTCTTT,CASSSTVNTEAFF
TRBJ2-7,-,TRBV28,TRBD1,TGTGCCAGCAGCGAATCCCGGGACAGGGCCTACGAGCAGTACTTC,CASSESRDRAYEQYF
TRBJ2-7,-,TRBV6-6,TRBD2,TGTGCCAGCAGTTACAGCGGGGCCAGCTCCTACGAGCAGTACTTC,CASSYSGASSYEQYF
TRBJ2-7,-,TRBV20-1,-,TGCAGTGCTAGAGCCGCGACTAGTTCTTACTTC,CSARAATSSYF
TRBJ1-2,-,TRBV5-4,-,TGTGCCAGCAGCGGCGGAAGGTCCTTGAGTCTGGACTACACCTTC,CASSGGRSLSLDYTF
TRBJ1-1,-,TRBV6-5,-,TGTGCCAGCAGTTATCGGGGGGAGAGCACTGAAGCTTTCTTT,CASSYRGESTEAFF
TRBJ2-1,once,TRBV10-1,TRBD2,TGCGCCAGCAGTGAGAGGTTGGCGGGAGGTGTTAATGAGCAGTTCTTC,CASSERLAGGVNEQFF
TRBJ2-7,-,TRBV7-9,TRBD1,TGTGCCAGCAGCTTCGCCAAACCGGGACAGGGGTCAGGCGAGCAGTACTTC,CASSFAKPGQGSGEQYF
TRBJ2-3,-,TRBV6-6,TRBD2,TGTGCCAGCAGTTCCGGACTAGTATTAGATACGCAGTATTTT,CASSSGLVLDTQYF
TRBJ1-5,-,TRBV28,TRBD1,TGTGCCAGCAGTTTATCGGACAGGGGGTTTCAGCCCCAGCATTTT,CASSLSDRGFQPQHF
TRBJ2-7,-,TRBV4-1,TRBD1,TGCGCCAGCAGCCAAAGGGTCGGGCGGACAGGGATCACCTACGAGCAGTACTTC,CASSQRVGRTGITYEQYF
TRBJ2-3,-,TRBV10-1,TRBD2,TGCGCCAGTCTAGCGGGAGAGTACGAAGATACGCAGTATTTT,CASLAGEYEDTQYF
TRBJ2-6,-,TRBV9,-,TGTGCCAGCAGCGTAGTACTCTCTGGGGCCAACGTCCTGACTTTC,CASSVVLSGANVLTF
TRBJ1-5,-,TRBV19,-,TGTGCCAGTAGTATGGTCGGTACGGGGAGGGGTCAGCCCCAGCATTTT,CASSMVGTGRGQPQHF
TRBJ2-1,-,TRBV6-5,TRBD2,TGTGCCAGCAGTCGACTAGCGGGAGTGAATGAGCAGTTCTTC,CASSRLAGVNEQFF
TRBJ1-2,-,TRBV4-1,-,TGCGCCAGCAGCCAAGATCGGTGGGGAGCTAACTATGGCTACACCTTC,CASSQDRWGANYGYTF
TRBJ1-1,-,TRBV6-5,TRBD1,TGTGCCAGCAGTGGACAGGGGGCGACTGAAGCTTTCTTT,CASSGQGATEAFF
TRBJ1-2,-,TRBV6-1,TRBD1,TGTGCCAGCGTAGGACAGGGGGGAATTATGGGCTACACCTTC,CASVGQGGIMGYTF
TRBJ1-6,once,TRBV19,-,TGTGCCAGTAGTAATGTGGCAGGCTCCTATAATTCACCCCTCCACTTT,CASSNVAGSYNSPLHF
TRBJ1-5,-,TRBV28,-,TGTGCCAGCAGTCCTGTCGACCAGGGGAAAAATCAGCCCCAGCATTTT,CASSPVDQGKNQPQHF
TRBJ1-1,-,TRBV7-9,-,TGTGCCAGCAGCACAGATCGGGGGACCCAGAACACTGAAGCTTTCTTT,CASSTDRGTQNTEAFF
TRBJ1-1,-,TRBV5-1,-,TGCGCCAGCAGCCTAGGACAGAGTATGAACACTGAAGCTTTCTTT,CASSLGQSMNTEAFF
TRBJ2-7,-,TRBV28,TRBD1,TGTGCCAGCAGTTTATCACCGGGACAGAACTACGAGCAGTACTTC,CASSLSPGQNYEQYF
TRBJ2-4,-,TRBV7-3,-,TGTGCCAGCAGCCCAGGGGGGACCGGGGGTAAAAACATTCAGTACTTC,CASSPGGTGGKNIQYF
TRBJ2-2,once,TRBV5-1,TRBD2,TGCGCCAGCAGCTTTCTAGCGGGAAACACCGGGGAGCTGTTTTTT,CASSFLAGNTGELFF
TRBJ1-1,-,TRBV4-2,-,TGTGCCAGCAGCCAGGAAAACAGGGCTAGCACTGAAGCTTTCTTT,CASSQENRASTEAFF
TRBJ2-1,-,TRBV5-1,TRBD2,TGCGCCAGCAGCCGCTGGACTAGTTACAATGAGCAGTTCTTC,CASSRWTSYNEQFF
TRBJ1-1,-,TRBV19,TRBD1,TGTGCCAGTAGCGATCTCAGGGGGCCGAACACTGAAGCTTTCTTT,CASSDLRGPNTEAFF